These 30 T cell receptor beta chains share one sample of origin, sequenced in a study of Ad26.COV2.S vaccination and SARS-CoV-2 variants. TCRdb's table, derived via immunoSEQ multiplex PCR, lists solely in-frame clones and lacks some. The data show some 340,000 clones, with approximately 86% seen just once and 2% to 2.5% held by the top ten. Treatment specified: over 15 received Ad26.COV2.S at low or high dose, single or two shots; about 5 received placebo; per-sample allocation not given. Sampling was performed 63 days after the first vaccine or placebo injection. Sequencing used peripheral blood, obtained in a trial of Ad26.COV2.S vaccine versus placebo. The receptors stem from a person between 18 and 65 years old who received the Ad26.COV2.S COVID-19 vaccine or a placebo.

This clone was seen a few times. V gene TRBV5-1 combines with J gene TRBJ2-2, with 8 bases fitting TRBD1. Per germline, CDR1 SGHRS and CDR2 YFSETQ. The CDR3 runs to 15 residues. The trim removed 5 bases at V and 1 base at J, leaving 4 bases unmatched. In DNA, the CDR3 is TGCGCCAGCAGGTCCGGGACAGGGAACACCGGGGAGCTGTTTTTT. Translation gives CASRSGTGNTGELFF. Drawing the rest from reference TRBV5-1 and TRBJ2-2, the complete variable domain is KAGVTQTPRYLIKTRGQQVTLSCSPISGHRSVSWYQQTPGQGLQFLFEYFSETQRNKGNFPGRFSGRQFSNSRSEMNVSTLELGDSALYLCASRSGTGNTGELFFGEGSRLTVL.

CDR3 nucleotide sequence: TGTGCCAGCTCCGTAAATCGGGACCGCAACTCACCCCTCCACTTT. This translates into CASSVNRDRNSPLHF. The chain has TRBV18 and TRBJ1-6; possible D gene TRBD1, 5 bases. This CDR3 is built from 15 residues. The ends were cut back, 6 bases at V and 10 bases at J, with 19 bases in the middle. Germline values: CDR1 KGHSH, CDR2 LQKENI.

The gene calls are TRBV7-6 and TRBJ1-3; a weak D match, TRBD1 (5 bases). This CDR3 is 16 amino acids long. Trimming pared 5 bases from V and 0 bases from J, leaving 14 bases between. The germline gives CDR1 SGHVS, CDR2 FNYEAQ. CDR3: CASSAQTGASGNTIYF. The CDR3 nucleotides read TGTGCCAGCAGCGCCCAAACAGGAGCCTCTGGAAACACCATATATTTT.

J is TRBJ1-4 and V is TRBV2; D is perhaps TRBD1 (5 bases). V lost 1 base and J lost 5, with 11 bases in between. Germline V gene lookup returns CDR1 SNHLY and CDR2 FYNNEI. The CDR3 is made up of 15 amino acids. Written as DNA, the CDR3 is TGTGCCAGCAGTGAAGACAGGTGGGGAAATGAAAAACTGTTTTTT. This codes for CASSEDRWGNEKLFF.

A word on this clone: The sample has other DNA sequences that encode this CDR3 too. The DNA of the CDR3 is TGTGCCAGCTCACCAGGTAGTGACTATGGCTACACCTTC. This translates into CASSPGSDYGYTF. The chain has TRBV18 and TRBJ1-2; no firm D call. CDR1 and CDR2 (germline): KGHSH, LQKENI. CDR3 length equals 13 residues. V was pared by 2 bases and J by 3 bases, with 7 bases between.

V is TRBV5-5 and J is TRBJ1-1, with 7 nucleotides matching TRBD1. The V segment lost 0 bases and the J segment 0 bases; nucleotides outside the gene matches: 8. This CDR3 has 17 amino acids. Germline CDR1 reads SGHKS; CDR2 reads YYEKEE (reference sequence). Here the CDR3 reads CASSLAPGTVMNTEAFF. The CDR3 DNA sequence: TGTGCCAGCAGCTTGGCCCCCGGGACAGTGATGAACACTGAAGCTTTCTTT.

This sequence joins TRBV7-8 and TRBJ2-7, with 8 nucleotides matching TRBD2. The CDR3 loop spans 15 amino acids. The V gene end was trimmed by 5 bases and the J gene end by 2 bases; junction bases not matched to a gene: 8. Germline CDR1 and CDR2: SGHVS and FQNEAQ. The CDR3 spells CASSTLAVGAYEQYF. CDR3 DNA: TGTGCCAGCAGCACACTAGCGGTGGGGGCCTACGAGCAGTACTTC.

V is TRBV28 and J is TRBJ1-1; D is possibly TRBD1 (6 bases). The germline gives CDR1 MDHEN, CDR2 SYDVKM. CDR3 size: 14 residues. V was shortened by 4 bases and J by 0 bases, with 9 bases between the two germline ends. In DNA, the CDR3 is TGTGCCAGCAGTTATGGACAGATGAACACTGAAGCTTTCTTT. Protein: CASSYGQMNTEAFF.

The chain recombines TRBV19 with TRBJ2-2; 9 bases align to TRBD1. The ends lost 8 bases at V and 6 bases at J; junction bases unmatched: 13. Looked up from germline, CDR1 is LNHDA and CDR2 is SQIVND (reference sequence). The CDR3 sequence is 16 residues long. The CDR3 sequence: CASGSPRTGVPGELFF. Here the CDR3 DNA reads TGTGCCAGTGGATCACCCCGGACAGGGGTCCCCGGGGAGCTGTTTTTT.

The J gene is TRBJ2-7, the V gene TRBV2; no clear D gene. Germline V gene sequence: CDR1 SNHLY, CDR2 FYNNEI. This CDR3 has 14 amino acids. V was cut by 3 bases and J by 2 bases, with 11 bases left in between. The CDR3 region is CASSDSSGAYEQYF. The CDR3 coding sequence is TGTGCCAGCAGTGACTCTTCGGGTGCCTACGAGCAGTACTTC.

The CDR3 DNA reads TGTGCCAGCAGCGACGGGGGGGCCACTAATGAAAAACTGTTTTTT. Protein sequence: CASSDGGATNEKLFF. The V call is TRBV6-5, the J call TRBJ1-4, with D perhaps matching TRBD1 (6 bases). This CDR3 comprises 15 residues. V lost 6 bases to trimming and J lost 2 bases, with 13 bases between them. CDR1 is MNHEY, CDR2 SVGAGI, per germline.

The V call is TRBV5-1, the J call TRBJ2-2; 9 nucleotides line up with TRBD1. Germline V gives CDR1 SGHRS, CDR2 YFSETQ. Unmatched junction bases numbered 8, after V lost 4 bases and J lost 4 bases. This CDR3 contains 16 residues. CDR3 coding DNA: TGCGCCAGCAGCCGCCGGGACAGGGTTGGCACCGGGGAGCTGTTTTTT. Translation: CASSRRDRVGTGELFF.

This clone was detected only once. The rearrangement links TRBV1 to TRBJ2-3; the table's D call, TRBD1, has no DNA check behind it. TRBV1 is flagged as a pseudogene. This CDR3 has 17 residues. The chain's CDR3 is CTSSRRGGQASTDTQYF. CDR3 coding DNA: TGCACCAGCAGCCGTCGAGGGGGACAGGCCAGCACAGATACGCAGTATTTT.

This chain joins TRBV2 and TRBJ1-5; D is ambiguous. This CDR3 contains 13 residues. The V gene lost 6 bases and the J gene lost 1 base, with 7 bases spanning the gap. Germline V gene data show CDR1 as SNHLY and CDR2 as FYNNEI. As DNA, the CDR3 is TGTGCCAGCAGGTGGGGAAGCAATCAGCCCCAGCATTTT. This encodes CASRWGSNQPQHF.

The V and J genes are TRBV7-3 and TRBJ1-6; maybe TRBD1 (5 bases). CDR3 length: 15 amino acids. Trimming stripped 1 base from V and 7 bases from J, with 11 bases between. Germline lookup yields CDR1 SGHTA and CDR2 FQGTGA. The CDR3 is CASSLIGTSNSPLHF. For the CDR3, the DNA is TGTGCCAGCAGCTTAATCGGGACCTCAAATTCACCCCTCCACTTT.

This rearrangement joins TRBV3-1 (or the pseudogene TRBV3-2) to TRBJ1-1; a possible D gene is TRBD1 (6 bases). V was trimmed by 4 bases and J by 1 base, leaving 19 bases between them. Germline assignment: CDR1 LGHDT and CDR2 YNNKEL (reference sequence). The CDR3 contains 17 residues. CDR3 DNA: TGTGCCAGCAGCCCTATTACACCAGGGGAGCGGAACACTGAAGCTTTCTTT. Translating gives CASSPITPGERNTEAFF.

The V gene is TRBV7-2, the J gene TRBJ1-3, with TRBD1 as a possible D gene (5 bases). The germline V gene encodes CDR1 SGHTA and CDR2 FQGNSA. The CDR3 sequence is 13 residues long. V was trimmed by 5 bases and J by 9 bases, leaving 14 bases between them. The CDR3 coding sequence is TGTGCCAGCAGCCCATACCCTAGGGGCACCATATATTTT. This encodes CASSPYPRGTIYF.

The chain combines TRBV28 with TRBJ1-2; 10 nucleotides match TRBD1. With V trimmed by 2 bases and J by 8 bases, 8 bases remained unmatched. Germline CDR1 and CDR2: MDHEN and SYDVKM. The CDR3 spans 15 residues. In DNA, the CDR3 is TGTGCCAGCAGTTTAGGGGGACAGGGGTACGAGGGCTACACCTTC. It is translated as CASSLGGQGYEGYTF.

The chain employs TRBV5-4 and TRBJ2-5, with D maybe TRBD2 (7 bases). Germline V gives CDR1 SGHNT, CDR2 YYREEE (reference sequence). This CDR3 is built from 13 residues. V lost 2 bases, J lost 9 bases, and 14 bases lay in between. The CDR3 DNA follows: TGTGCCAGCAGCTTAGAAACAGGGAGGGCCCAGTACTTC. It encodes CASSLETGRAQYF.

The V and J genes are TRBV6-5 and TRBJ2-3; D remains ambiguous. The V end lost 4 bases, the J end lost 3 bases, and 8 bases lay between the germline ends. The length of the CDR3 is 13 residues. Germline CDR1 reads MNHEY; CDR2 reads SVGAGI. The CDR3 DNA is TGTGCCAGCAGTTGGGTTAGAACAGATACGCAGTATTTT. It is translated as CASSWVRTDTQYF.

This chain links TRBV5-4 with TRBJ1-6; 7 bases are shared with TRBD1. Germline V gives CDR1 SGHNT, CDR2 YYREEE (reference sequence). V lost 2 bases and J lost 10; bases outside the gene matches: 9. The CDR3 sequence is 15 residues long. The CDR3 here is CASSFEFRGVSPLHF. In DNA, the CDR3 is TGTGCCAGCAGCTTTGAATTCAGGGGGGTGTCACCCCTCCACTTT.

The CDR3 sequence: CASTHRGGGYTF. Here the CDR3 DNA reads TGTGCCAGCACGCACAGGGGAGGTGGCTACACCTTC. This sequence joins TRBV6-6 and TRBJ1-2; TRBD1 aligns across 7 bases. The CDR3 runs 12 residues. With 7 bases clipped from V and 7 bases from J, the junction kept 6 bases outside the gene matches. The germline CDR1 and CDR2 sequences are MNHNY and SVGAGI (reference sequence).

V is TRBV19 and J is TRBJ2-3; D gene ambiguous. The CDR3 is 15 residues long. The germline V and J ends were trimmed by 3 bases and 2 bases, with 12 bases remaining between them. Germline loops: CDR1 LNHDA, CDR2 SQIVND (reference sequence). CDR3 loop: CASSIGLPFTDTQYF. CDR3 bases: TGTGCCAGTAGTATCGGTCTACCTTTCACAGATACGCAGTATTTT.

The chain links TRBV5-6 to TRBJ2-3; a weak D match, TRBD1 (5 bases). V lost 3 bases, J lost 0 bases, and 8 bases lay in between. Germline CDR1 and CDR2: SGHDT and YYEEEE. The CDR3 sequence is 14 residues long. CDR3 nucleotide sequence: TGTGCCAGCAGCTCCACAGGTAGCACAGATACGCAGTATTTT. Its protein is CASSSTGSTDTQYF.

V usage is TRBV28 and J usage is TRBJ1-2; D is possibly TRBD1 (6 bases). This CDR3 has 14 residues. The germline gives CDR1 MDHEN, CDR2 SYDVKM. V was clipped by 5 bases and J by 0 bases, with 10 bases between them. The CDR3 sequence: CASSPNRANYGYTF. The CDR3 DNA sequence: TGTGCCAGCAGTCCGAACAGGGCTAACTATGGCTACACCTTC.

The sample holds many counts of this clone. The chain is built from TRBV15 and TRBJ1-1; no definite D call. Trimming stripped 3 bases from V and 4 bases from J, with 18 bases between. The CDR3 sequence is 16 residues long. Germline CDR1 and CDR2: LNHNV and YYDKDF (reference sequence). In DNA form, the CDR3 reads TGTGCCACCAGCAGGTCCCCGTCGGGTCTCAGCACTGAAGCTTTCTTT. It codes for CATSRSPSGLSTEAFF.

V and J are TRBV6-5 and TRBJ1-1, with a possible D match to TRBD1 (5 bases). There are 11 residues in the CDR3. Trimming removed 4 bases from V and 8 bases from J, with 8 bases in between. CDR1 MNHEY and CDR2 SVGAGI come from the germline V gene. The CDR3, as DNA: TGTGCCAGCAGTTCCCGACAGGAAGCTTTCTTT. It translates to CASSSRQEAFF.

Regarding this clone: Distinct nucleotide sequences in the sample also encode this CDR3. The rearrangement uses TRBV12-3 or TRBV12-4 and TRBJ1-1; D gene ambiguous. The CDR3 length is 13 residues. Trimming took off 1 base at V and 4 bases at J, with 7 bases between the two ends. The CDR3 sequence: CASSLGVRTEAFF. The DNA of the CDR3 is TGTGCCAGCAGTTTAGGGGTCCGCACTGAAGCTTTCTTT.

This chain connects TRBV7-9 to TRBJ1-5; TRBD1 matches 7 bases. The CDR3 has 18 residues. Germline V gene lookup returns CDR1 SEHNR and CDR2 FQNEAQ (reference sequence). J lost 2 bases, V lost 1 base, and 11 bases had no gene match. CDR3 nucleotides: TGTGCCAGCAGCTTAGGTCTGGGGACAGATACGGGCAATCAGCCCCAGCATTTT. Translated: CASSLGLGTDTGNQPQHF.

The gene calls are TRBV13 and TRBJ1-2, with 7 positions matching TRBD1. Trimming removed 6 bases from V and 2 bases from J; junction bases left unmatched: 6. Germline assignment: CDR1 PRHDT and CDR2 FYEKMQ (reference sequence). The CDR3 is 14 residues long. CDR3 DNA: TGTGCCAGCAGTTTGGGACAGCCAAACTATGGCTACACCTTC. Protein sequence: CASSLGQPNYGYTF.